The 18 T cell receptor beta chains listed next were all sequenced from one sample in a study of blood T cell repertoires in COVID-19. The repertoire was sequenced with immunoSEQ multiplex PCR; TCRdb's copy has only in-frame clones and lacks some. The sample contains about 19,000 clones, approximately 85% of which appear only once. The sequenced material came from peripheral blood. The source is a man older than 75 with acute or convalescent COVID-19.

For the CDR3, the DNA is TGTGCCAGCAAGCCGGACAGATCACATTCACCCCTCCACTTT. Its translation: CASKPDRSHSPLHF. The chain couples TRBV6-5 to TRBJ1-6; weak D call: TRBD1 (6 bases). CDR3 length equals 14 residues. V was cut by 7 bases and J by 8 bases, with 15 bases left in between. Germline loops: CDR1 MNHEY, CDR2 SVGAGI.

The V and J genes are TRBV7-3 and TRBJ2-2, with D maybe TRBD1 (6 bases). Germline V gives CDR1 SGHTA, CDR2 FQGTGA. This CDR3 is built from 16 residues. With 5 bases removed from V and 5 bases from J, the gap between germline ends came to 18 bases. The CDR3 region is CASSRGSREGTGELFF. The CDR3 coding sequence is TGTGCCAGCAGCAGGGGGTCGAGGGAAGGGACCGGGGAGCTGTTTTTT.

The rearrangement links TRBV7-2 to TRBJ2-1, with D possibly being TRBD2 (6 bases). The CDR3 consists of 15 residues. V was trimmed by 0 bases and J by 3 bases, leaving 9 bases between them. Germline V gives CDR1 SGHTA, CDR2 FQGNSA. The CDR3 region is CASSLAAGLYNEQFF. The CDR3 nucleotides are TGTGCCAGCAGCTTAGCCGCGGGGCTCTACAATGAGCAGTTCTTC. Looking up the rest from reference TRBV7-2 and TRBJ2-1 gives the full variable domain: GAGVSQSPSNKVTEKGKDVELRCDPISGHTALYWYRQSLGQGLEFLIYFQGNSAPDKSGLPSDRFSAERTGGSVSTLTIQRTQQEDSAVYLCASSLAAGLYNEQFFGPGTRLTVL.

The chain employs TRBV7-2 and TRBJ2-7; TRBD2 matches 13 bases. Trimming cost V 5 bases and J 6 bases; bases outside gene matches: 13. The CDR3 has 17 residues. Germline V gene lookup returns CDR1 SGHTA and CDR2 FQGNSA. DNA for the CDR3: TGTGCCAGCAGCCTCGGAAGCTGGACTAGCGGGGGCCGCGAGCAGTACTTC. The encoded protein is CASSLGSWTSGGREQYF.

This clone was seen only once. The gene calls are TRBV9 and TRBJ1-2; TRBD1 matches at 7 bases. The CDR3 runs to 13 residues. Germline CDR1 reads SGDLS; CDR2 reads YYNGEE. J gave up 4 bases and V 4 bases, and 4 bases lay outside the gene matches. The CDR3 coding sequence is TGTGCCAGCAGCCTGACAGGGACCTATGGCTACACCTTC. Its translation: CASSLTGTYGYTF.

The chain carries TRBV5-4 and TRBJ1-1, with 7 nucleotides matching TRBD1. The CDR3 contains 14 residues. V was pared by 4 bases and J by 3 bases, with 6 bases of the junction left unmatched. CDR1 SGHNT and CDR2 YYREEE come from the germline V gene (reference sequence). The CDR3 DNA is TGTGCCAGCAGCCCCCGGGACAGAGACACTGAAGCTTTCTTT. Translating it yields CASSPRDRDTEAFF.

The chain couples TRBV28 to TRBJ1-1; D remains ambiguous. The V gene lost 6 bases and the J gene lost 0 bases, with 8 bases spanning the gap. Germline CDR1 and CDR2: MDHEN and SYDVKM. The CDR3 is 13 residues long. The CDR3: CASSETLNTEAFF. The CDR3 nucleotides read TGTGCCAGCAGCGAAACATTGAACACTGAAGCTTTCTTT.

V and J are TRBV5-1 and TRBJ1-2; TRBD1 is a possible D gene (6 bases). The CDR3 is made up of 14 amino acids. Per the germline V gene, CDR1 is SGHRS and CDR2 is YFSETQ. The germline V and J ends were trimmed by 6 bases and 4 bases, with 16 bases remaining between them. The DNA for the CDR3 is TGCGCCAGCACCTCCGACGGGGGGGCCTATGGCTACACCTTC. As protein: CASTSDGGAYGYTF.

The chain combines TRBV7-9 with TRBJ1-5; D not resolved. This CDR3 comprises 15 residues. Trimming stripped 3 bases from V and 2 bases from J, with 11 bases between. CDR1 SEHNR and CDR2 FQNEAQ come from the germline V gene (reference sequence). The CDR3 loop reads CASSFEASGNQPQHF. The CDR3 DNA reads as TGTGCCAGCAGCTTTGAGGCTTCGGGCAATCAGCCCCAGCATTTT. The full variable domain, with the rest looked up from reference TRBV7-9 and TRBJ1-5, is DTGVSQNPRHKITKRGQNVTFRCDPISEHNRLYWYRQTLGQGPEFLTYFQNEAQLEKSRLLSDRFSAERPKGSFSTLEIQRTEQGDSAMYLCASSFEASGNQPQHFGDGTRLSIL.

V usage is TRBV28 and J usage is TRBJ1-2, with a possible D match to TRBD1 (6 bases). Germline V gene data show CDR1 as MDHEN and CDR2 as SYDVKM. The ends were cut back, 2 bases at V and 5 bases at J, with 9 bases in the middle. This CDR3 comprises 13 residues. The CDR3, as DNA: TGTGCCAGCAGTTTAAATACAGGGTATGGCTACACCTTC. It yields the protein CASSLNTGYGYTF.

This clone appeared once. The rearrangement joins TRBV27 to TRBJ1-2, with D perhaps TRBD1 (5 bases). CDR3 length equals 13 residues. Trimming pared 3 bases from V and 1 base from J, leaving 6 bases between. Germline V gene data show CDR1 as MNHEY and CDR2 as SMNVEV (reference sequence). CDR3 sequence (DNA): TGTGCCAGCAGTTTGGGGCTTAACTATGGCTACACCTTC. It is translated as CASSLGLNYGYTF.

CDR3: CASSELGQHLGGYTF. CDR3 nucleotide sequence: TGCGCCAGCAGTGAGCTGGGCCAGCACCTTGGGGGCTACACCTTC. The chain joins TRBV10-2 to TRBJ1-2; D remains ambiguous. From germline, CDR1 is WSHSY and CDR2 SAAADI. The CDR3 totals 15 residues. The germline V and J ends were trimmed by 2 bases and 8 bases, with 18 bases remaining between them.

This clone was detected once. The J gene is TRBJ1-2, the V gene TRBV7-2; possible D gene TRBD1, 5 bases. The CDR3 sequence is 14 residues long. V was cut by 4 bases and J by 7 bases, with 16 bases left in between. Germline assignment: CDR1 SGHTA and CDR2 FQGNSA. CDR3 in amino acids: CASSSTIRVGGYTF. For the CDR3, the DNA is TGTGCCAGCAGCTCAACCATCAGGGTGGGTGGCTACACCTTC.

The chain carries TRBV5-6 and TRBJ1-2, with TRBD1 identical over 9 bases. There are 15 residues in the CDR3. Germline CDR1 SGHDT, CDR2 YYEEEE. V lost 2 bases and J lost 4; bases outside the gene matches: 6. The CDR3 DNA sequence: TGTGCCAGCAGCTTAAGGGACAGGGAATTCTATGGCTACACCTTC. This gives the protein CASSLRDREFYGYTF.

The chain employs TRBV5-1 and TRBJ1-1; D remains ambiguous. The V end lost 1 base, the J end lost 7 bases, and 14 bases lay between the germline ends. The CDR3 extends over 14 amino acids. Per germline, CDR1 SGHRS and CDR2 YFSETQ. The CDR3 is CASSLFQSSSEAFF. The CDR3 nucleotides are TGCGCCAGCAGCTTGTTCCAGTCTTCTAGTGAAGCTTTCTTT.

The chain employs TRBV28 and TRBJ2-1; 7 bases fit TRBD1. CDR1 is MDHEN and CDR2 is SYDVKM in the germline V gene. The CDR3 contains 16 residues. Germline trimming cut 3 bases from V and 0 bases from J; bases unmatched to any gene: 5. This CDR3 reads CASSFRDRPSYNEQFF. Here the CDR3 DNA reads TGTGCCAGCAGTTTTCGGGACAGACCCTCCTACAATGAGCAGTTCTTC.

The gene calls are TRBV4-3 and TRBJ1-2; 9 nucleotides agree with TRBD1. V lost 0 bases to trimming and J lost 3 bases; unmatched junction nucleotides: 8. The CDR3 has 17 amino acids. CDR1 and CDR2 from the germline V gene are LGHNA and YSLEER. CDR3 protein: CASSQDYSGQGHYGYTF. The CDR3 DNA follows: TGCGCCAGCAGCCAAGATTATTCGGGACAGGGTCACTATGGCTACACCTTC.

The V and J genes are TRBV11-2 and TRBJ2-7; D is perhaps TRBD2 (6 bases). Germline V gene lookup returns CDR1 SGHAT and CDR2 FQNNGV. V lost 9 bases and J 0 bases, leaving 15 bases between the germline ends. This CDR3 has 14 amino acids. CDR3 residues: CASGGTASSYEQYF. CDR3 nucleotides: TGTGCCAGTGGCGGGACGGCAAGCTCCTACGAGCAGTACTTC.